The T cell receptor beta chain described here comes from a study of T cell responses to AZD1222 COVID-19 vaccine. Study outcomes and limitations: Vaccine-associated CD4 TCRs spanned spike, dominant at 160-218 and 743-854. Without day 14 samples, only post-peak T cell repertoires were studied. The reported proportion of spike-specific TCRs targeting unmutated variant regions was nearly half. There were mostly white British donors and more females than males, and clonal diversity was possibly underestimated.

Germline-derived CDR1 and CDR2 are ENHRY and SYGVKD. The CDR3 runs 15 residues. After removal of 2 bases from V and 5 bases from J, the junction contained 2 bases not matched to a gene. Libraries were prepared by immunoSEQ multiplex PCR; TCRdb keeps only in-frame clonotypes and omits some of them. The sample lists about 84,000 clones; nearly 90% were seen once. This clone appeared a few times. Its antigen remains unknown. Here the sequenced sample was peripheral blood, taken on day 0 of AZD1222 vaccination. The chain couples TRBV10-3 to TRBJ2-7; TRBD2 matches at 14 bases. The receptor's source is an adult in good health. CDR3 nucleotide sequence: TGTGCCATCAGTGAGGGACTAGCGGGAGGCCACGAGCAGTACTTC. It is translated as CAISEGLAGGHEQYF.